Following are 26 T cell receptor beta chains from one sample sequenced in a study of somatic mutations in cytotoxic T cells in rheumatoid arthritis. Generated by immunoSEQ multiplex PCR, the TCRdb table keeps only in-frame clones and is missing some. The data hold 20,000 to 25,000 clones, with approximately 80% observed a single time. The specimen sequenced was CD8+ T cells sorted from blood. The source is an adult with rheumatoid arthritis.

This chain uses TRBV11-2 with TRBJ2-3, with a weak D call TRBD1 (6 bases). With 1 base removed from V and 10 bases from J, the gap between germline ends came to 12 bases. This CDR3 is 13 amino acids long. CDR1 and CDR2 from the germline V gene are SGHAT and FQNNGV. The CDR3 is CASSLAAGAPQYF. DNA of the CDR3: TGTGCCAGCAGCTTAGCCGCAGGGGCCCCGCAGTATTTT.

V gene TRBV5-1 combines with J gene TRBJ1-1; TRBD1 might be the D (5 bases). The CDR3 totals 14 residues. V dropped 5 bases and J dropped 0 bases, with 11 bases sitting between them. Germline CDR1 is SGHRS and CDR2 is YFSETQ. CDR3: CASRPGLMNTEAFF. Here the CDR3 DNA reads TGCGCCAGCAGACCAGGGCTGATGAACACTGAAGCTTTCTTT.

V gene TRBV19 combines with J gene TRBJ2-3; the match to TRBD1 covers 9 bases. V lost 3 bases and J lost 4; bases outside the gene matches: 5. Germline V gives CDR1 LNHDA, CDR2 SQIVND (reference sequence). The CDR3 runs 15 residues. The CDR3 DNA reads as TGTGCCAGTAGTATTGGGACAGGGTGGGCAGATACGCAGTATTTT. As protein: CASSIGTGWADTQYF.

This chain links TRBV5-4 with TRBJ1-6; a possible D gene is TRBD1 (5 bases). The ends were cut back, 5 bases at V and 9 bases at J, with 15 bases in the middle. The germline V gene encodes CDR1 SGHNT and CDR2 YYREEE (reference sequence). CDR3 length equals 14 residues. The CDR3 DNA reads TGTGCCAGCAGTTCTCTTCAGGGTACTTCACCCCTCCACTTT. Its translation: CASSSLQGTSPLHF.

CDR3 DNA sequence: TGTGCCAGCAGCAAAGGACAGACCCCCACTAATGAAAAACTGTTTTTT. Its translation: CASSKGQTPTNEKLFF. The V call is TRBV7-9, the J call TRBJ1-4; possible D gene TRBD1, 6 bases. CDR3 length: 16 amino acids. Between the trimmed V and J ends, which lost 5 bases and 2 bases, there was a span of 15 bases. Germline V gives CDR1 SEHNR, CDR2 FQNEAQ (reference sequence).

The V call is TRBV5-8, the J call TRBJ1-2; D might be TRBD1 (6 bases). This CDR3 is built from 14 residues. Germline CDR1 SGHTS, CDR2 YDEGEE. The ends were cut back, 0 bases at V and 8 bases at J, with 14 bases in the middle. CDR3 DNA sequence: TGTGCCAGCAGCTTGGAAGAGGGGGGAGACGGCTACACCTTC. Translating gives CASSLEEGGDGYTF.

This clone was observed a few times. The CDR3 reads CASSLGTSGGGYEQYF. The CDR3 coding sequence is TGTGCCAGCAGCTTAGGGACTAGCGGGGGTGGCTACGAGCAGTACTTC. The rearrangement joins TRBV7-6 to TRBJ2-7; TRBD2 matches 13 bases. This CDR3 comprises 16 residues. Germline V lookup: CDR1 SGHVS, CDR2 FNYEAQ. The V gene end was trimmed by 1 base and the J gene end by 3 bases; junction bases not matched to a gene: 3.

The genes are TRBV27 and TRBJ1-2; the D is unclear. The CDR3 covers 13 residues. V shed 2 bases and J shed 8 bases, with 12 bases lying between them. From germline, CDR1 is MNHEY and CDR2 SMNVEV (reference sequence). The CDR3 DNA reads TGTGCCAGCAGTTTAGGGCCCCTAGGCGGCTACACCTTC. As protein: CASSLGPLGGYTF.

This chain connects TRBV11-2 to TRBJ1-4; 7 bases are a match to TRBD1. The V gene's germline CDR1 is SGHAT and CDR2 FQNNGV. CDR3 length equals 15 residues. The V and J ends lost 4 bases and 6 bases, in that order; junction bases with no gene match: 8. CDR3 DNA sequence: TGTGCCAGCAGCTCTTCGGGACAGCTGGATGAAAAACTGTTTTTT. This translates into CASSSSGQLDEKLFF.

This clone was picked up a small number of times. The chain carries TRBV4-2 and TRBJ1-2, with 8 bases identical to TRBD1. The trim removed 8 bases at V and 4 bases at J, leaving 15 bases unmatched. Germline CDR1 reads LGHNA; CDR2 reads YNFKEQ. The CDR3 runs to 16 residues. The CDR3 nucleotides are TGTGCCAGCGGGGGGAATCTCAGGGGGCACGCCTATGGCTACACCTTC. Translated: CASGGNLRGHAYGYTF.

This chain connects TRBV5-4 to TRBJ2-3, with 14 bases matching TRBD2. V gave up 0 bases and J gave up 2 bases; unmatched junction bases: 5. CDR1 and CDR2 from the germline V gene are SGHNT and YYREEE (reference sequence). This CDR3 has 18 amino acids. CDR3 region: CASSLEGTSGGYTDTQYF. The DNA of the CDR3 is TGTGCCAGCAGCTTGGAAGGGACTAGCGGGGGCTACACAGATACGCAGTATTTT.

CDR3 DNA: TGTGCCAGTAGTATCGTCACGGCAGTGAATCAGCCCCAGCATTTT. Its translation is CASSIVTAVNQPQHF. The chain carries TRBV19 and TRBJ1-5; no definite D call. V lost 3 bases to trimming and J lost 4 bases, with 13 bases between them. The germline V gene encodes CDR1 LNHDA and CDR2 SQIVND (reference sequence). This CDR3 region has 15 residues.

The V and J genes are TRBV27 and TRBJ2-2, with a tentative D call TRBD2 (6 bases). Trimming pared 5 bases from V and 6 bases from J, leaving 10 bases between. From germline, CDR1 is MNHEY and CDR2 SMNVEV (reference sequence). The CDR3 covers 13 residues. CDR3 nucleotide sequence: TGTGCCAGCAGTGAAGGAGGGTCCGGGGAGCTGTTTTTT. Translated, it gives CASSEGGSGELFF.

The chain employs TRBV27 and TRBJ2-5; D gene ambiguous. CDR1 and CDR2 (germline): MNHEY, SMNVEV (reference sequence). V lost 6 bases and J 4 bases, leaving 12 bases between the germline ends. The CDR3 spans 13 residues. CDR3 DNA: TGTGCCAGCAGATTGCTGTGGGGAGAGACCCAGTACTTC. Translated, it gives CASRLLWGETQYF.

The rearrangement joins TRBV10-3 to TRBJ2-1, with 7 bases matching TRBD2. Germline V CDR1 and CDR2: ENHRY, SYGVKD. V dropped 1 base and J dropped 4; count of bases not matched to a gene: 7. The CDR3 loop spans 16 amino acids. The CDR3 DNA follows: TGTGCCATCAGTGAGTTGGCTAGCGGACTATACAATGAGCAGTTCTTC. Translating it yields CAISELASGLYNEQFF.

The chain joins TRBV10-2 to TRBJ1-5; unclear D gene. Per germline, CDR1 WSHSY and CDR2 SAAADI. The CDR3 totals 16 residues. V was shortened by 0 bases and J by 2 bases, with 11 bases between the two germline ends. The CDR3 DNA reads TGCGCCAGCAGTGAGTCGATGGACTTAGGCAATCAGCCCCAGCATTTT. It codes for CASSESMDLGNQPQHF.

The J gene is TRBJ2-1, the V gene TRBV6-5, with 10 bases lining up with TRBD2. CDR1 and CDR2 (germline): MNHEY, SVGAGI. The CDR3 loop spans 14 amino acids. Trimming took 8 bases from V and 4 from J; bases not matched to a gene: 5. The CDR3 loop is CASGTSGEYNEQFF. The CDR3 DNA follows: TGTGCCAGCGGAACTAGCGGGGAATACAATGAGCAGTTCTTC.

The chain uses TRBV6-6 and TRBJ2-7; TRBD1 might be the D (5 bases). V dropped 6 bases and J dropped 2 bases, with 11 bases sitting between them. CDR3 size: 13 residues. Germline V gene data show CDR1 as MNHNY and CDR2 as SVGAGI (reference sequence). The CDR3 nucleotides are TGTGCCAGCAGCCCGACAGCTGCCTACGAGCAGTACTTC. Amino acids: CASSPTAAYEQYF.

The chain joins TRBV27 to TRBJ1-6; D may be TRBD1 (5 bases). CDR3 size: 14 residues. Trimming stripped 6 bases from V and 10 bases from J, with 16 bases between. Germline CDR1 is MNHEY and CDR2 is SMNVEV (reference sequence). CDR3 bases: TGTGCCAGCAGCCCCCTTGGTGGGGGATCACCCCTCCACTTT. This translates into CASSPLGGGSPLHF.

This chain links TRBV6-1 with TRBJ2-5; D perhaps matches TRBD2 (7 bases). The J call is doubtful: the DNA matches TRBJ2-7 better. Germline CDR1 reads MNHNS; CDR2 reads SASEGT. CDR3 length: 14 amino acids. CDR3 protein: CASSGRGANYEQYF. The CDR3 DNA reads as TGTGCCAGCTCTGGCCGGGGGGCTAATTACGAGCAGTACTTC.

The chain joins TRBV29-1 to TRBJ2-5; D might be TRBD2 (6 bases). Germline values: CDR1 SQVTM, CDR2 ANQGSEA. CDR3 length: 14 residues. Trimming left V 2 bases short and J 3 bases short, with 13 bases between. Here the CDR3 reads CSVEFLAQEETQYF. CDR3 DNA sequence: TGCAGCGTTGAATTTCTAGCGCAGGAAGAGACCCAGTACTTC.

This sequence joins TRBV2 and TRBJ2-7; the match to TRBD1 covers 8 bases. CDR1 is SNHLY and CDR2 is FYNNEI in the germline V gene. V was clipped by 3 bases and J by 5 bases; unmatched bases: 9. The CDR3 has 15 amino acids. CDR3 in amino acids: CASSDLRTGKHEQYF. The DNA of the CDR3 is TGTGCCAGCAGTGACCTCAGGACAGGGAAACACGAGCAGTACTTC.

The CDR3 sequence is CASSTSQGAEEGDTQYF. The CDR3 nucleotides read TGTGCCAGCAGCACGAGTCAGGGGGCAGAAGAGGGAGATACGCAGTATTTT. The genes are TRBV11-3 and TRBJ2-3; TRBD1 matches 8 bases. The CDR3 length is 17 residues. CDR1 is SGHNT, CDR2 YENEEA, per germline. Trimming cost V 5 bases and J 5 bases; bases outside gene matches: 15. Based on the CDR3 plus reference TRBV11-3 and TRBJ2-3, the full variable domain is EAGVVQSPRYKIIEKKQPVAFWCNPISGHNTLYWYLQNLGQGPELLIRYENEEAVDDSQLPKDRFSAERLKGVDSTLKIQPAELGDSAVYLCASSTSQGAEEGDTQYFGPGTRLTVL.

The chain carries TRBV7-9 and TRBJ2-7; no clear D gene. The CDR3 has 12 amino acids. V was trimmed by 8 bases and J by 2 bases, leaving 10 bases between them. The germline gives CDR1 SEHNR, CDR2 FQNEAQ (reference sequence). The CDR3 DNA reads as TGTGCCAGCGGGCCCGGCACCTACGAGCAGTACTTC. Protein product: CASGPGTYEQYF.

The gene calls are TRBV4-3 and TRBJ1-2; 7 bases map to TRBD1. V was pared by 2 bases and J by 1 base, with 4 bases of the junction left unmatched. The CDR3 loop spans 15 amino acids. Germline CDR1 is LGHNA and CDR2 is YSLEER. In DNA, the CDR3 is TGCGCCAGCAGCCAAATCCGGGACAGTAACTATGGCTACACCTTC. Translating it yields CASSQIRDSNYGYTF.

This chain joins TRBV27 and TRBJ2-7; D may match TRBD1 or TRBD2 (5 bases each). CDR1 is MNHEY and CDR2 is SMNVEV in the germline V gene (reference sequence). CDR3 length equals 16 residues. V was pared by 3 bases and J by 7 bases, with 22 bases between. CDR3: CASSFLTGLGSGEQYF. CDR3 nucleotides: TGTGCCAGCAGTTTTTTAACGGGGCTCGGGTCGGGAGAGCAGTACTTC.